This T cell receptor (beta chain) was captured in a study of tumor-infiltrating lymphocytes in primary liver carcinoma. About the study: Patients were both men and women, whose ages ran from 30 to 69 years. Regardless of tissue type, samples showed similar yields of roughly 3.65 to 8 million productive TCRbeta reads.

The germline gives CDR1 SGHAT, CDR2 FQNNGV. V dropped 5 bases and J dropped 2 bases, with 13 bases sitting between them. This CDR3 has 15 residues. This clonotype was picked up many times. TCR beta cDNA came from about 500 ng total RNA, primed with a constant-region primer. Slightly modified ARM-PCR served as the procedure for the TCR beta libraries. These libraries came from three rounds of nested multiplex PCR. Both of the initial two PCR rounds ran for 10 cycles and employed TRBV1-TRBV30 forward primers alongside a C-beta reverse primer. TCRdb used MiXCR to reprocess the multiplex PCR reads, holding one entry per CDR3 protein. The data hold about 180,000 distinct CDR3 sequences, with less than 65% observed a single time. RNA isolated from unsorted whole blood supplied the blood RNA, with germline DNA also extracted.

The sample comprised peripheral blood. This TCR derives from a man aged 40-50 years with primary liver carcinoma and hepatitis B virus infection. The rearrangement joins TRBV11-2 to TRBJ1-3; perhaps TRBD1 as D (5 bases). CDR3 bases: TGTGCCAGCAGCCCCATTACAGGTCCTGGAAACACCATATATTTT. Translating it yields CASSPITGPGNTIYF.